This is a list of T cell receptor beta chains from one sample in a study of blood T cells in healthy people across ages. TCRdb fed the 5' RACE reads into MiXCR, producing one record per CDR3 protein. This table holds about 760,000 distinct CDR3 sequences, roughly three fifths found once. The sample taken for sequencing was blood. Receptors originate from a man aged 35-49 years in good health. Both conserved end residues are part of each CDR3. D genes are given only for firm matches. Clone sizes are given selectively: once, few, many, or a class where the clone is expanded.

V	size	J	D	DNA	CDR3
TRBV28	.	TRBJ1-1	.	TGTGCCAGCAAGGGGCCGAACACTGAAGCTTTCTTT	CASKGPNTEAFF
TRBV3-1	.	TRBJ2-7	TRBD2	TGTGCCAGCAGCCAAGGGACTAGCACCTACGAGCAGTACTTC	CASSQGTSTYEQYF
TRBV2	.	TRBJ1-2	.	TGTGCCAGCTCTCTAAAAAGGGATTCTAACTATGGCTACACCTTC	CASSLKRDSNYGYTF
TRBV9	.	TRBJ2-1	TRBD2	TGTGCCAGCAGCGTAGTTATGGTAGCGGGGGCACACCTCAATGAGCAGTTCTTC	CASSVVMVAGAHLNEQFF
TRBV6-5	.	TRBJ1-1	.	TGTGCCAGCAGTTACGGGTCGGGGGCCATGAACACTGAAGCTTTCTTT	CASSYGSGAMNTEAFF
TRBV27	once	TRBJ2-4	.	TGTGCCAGCGGGAAGCCCTCCAAGCTAGCCAAAAACATTCAGTACTTC	CASGKPSKLAKNIQYF
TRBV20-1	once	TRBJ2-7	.	TGCAGTGCTACAGACAGTATCTACGAGCAGTACTTC	CSATDSIYEQYF
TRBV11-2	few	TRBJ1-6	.	TGTGCCAGCAGCTCTACCTTAGCCGGGAATTCACCCCTCCACTTT	CASSSTLAGNSPLHF
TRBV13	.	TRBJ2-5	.	TGTGCCAGCAGTTCAGATGGGGAGACCCAGTACTTC	CASSSDGETQYF
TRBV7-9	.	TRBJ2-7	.	TGTGCCAGCAGCTCATTTGGGGGGTCCTACGAGCAGTACTTC	CASSSFGGSYEQYF
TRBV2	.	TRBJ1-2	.	TGTGCCAGCAGTGGGAGCCAAACGGGAGGCTACACCTTC	CASSGSQTGGYTF
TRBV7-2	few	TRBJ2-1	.	TGTGCCAGCAGCTTTTCAGGTGAGCAGTTCTTC	CASSFSGEQFF
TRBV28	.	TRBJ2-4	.	TGTGCCAGCAGTTTCCACGACGGGGCCAAAAACATTCAGTACTTC	CASSFHDGAKNIQYF
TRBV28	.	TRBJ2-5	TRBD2	TGTGCCAGCAGTTTAAGACTAGCGGGACGGAACAAGAGAGGGACCCAGTACTTC	CASSLRLAGRNKRGTQYF
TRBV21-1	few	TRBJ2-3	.	TGTGCCAGCAGCAAGGTATATCTACCCCCGACTAGCGGGAGAGAACAACGCACAGATACGCAGTATTTT	CASSKVYLPPTSGREQRTDTQYF
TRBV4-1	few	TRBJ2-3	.	TGCGCCAGCAGCCAAGTGGCAGGGACCACAGATACGCAGTATTTT	CASSQVAGTTDTQYF
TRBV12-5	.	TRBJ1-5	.	TGTGCTAGTGGTCTGTTGCAGCCCCAGCATTTT	CASGLLQPQHF
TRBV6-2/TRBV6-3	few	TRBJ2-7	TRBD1	TGTGCCAGCACCAACGGGGGACAGGGATCTGGCGAGCAGTACTTC	CASTNGGQGSGEQYF
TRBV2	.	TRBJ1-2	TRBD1	TGTGCCAGCAGGCCGGGACAGGGGGCTGGATATGGCTACACCTTC	CASRPGQGAGYGYTF
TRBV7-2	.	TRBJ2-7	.	TGTGCCAGCAGCTTATATAGCGCCACGGAGTCCTACGAGCAGTACTTC	CASSLYSATESYEQYF
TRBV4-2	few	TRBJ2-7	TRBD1	TGTGCCAGCAGCCAGGTGGACAGGGGAACAGACGAGCAGTACTTC	CASSQVDRGTDEQYF
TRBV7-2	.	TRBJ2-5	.	TGTGCCAGCAGCTTAGGTGGGGCGGGACTCCGGACCCAGTACTTC	CASSLGGAGLRTQYF
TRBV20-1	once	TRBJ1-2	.	TGCAGTGCTCTCCCTTGGGATAACCATGGCTACACCTTC	CSALPWDNHGYTF
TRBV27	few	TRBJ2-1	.	TGTGCCAGCAGTCAGGGCATTGAGCAGTTCTTC	CASSQGIEQFF
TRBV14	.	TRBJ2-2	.	TGTGCCAGCAGCCGTGACCCCCGAGGGGTCGGGGAGCTGTTTTTT	CASSRDPRGVGELFF
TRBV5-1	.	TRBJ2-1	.	TGCGCCAGCAGCCCCGGGACGCACGACAATGAGCAGTTCTTC	CASSPGTHDNEQFF
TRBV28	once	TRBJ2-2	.	TGTGCCAGCAGTTTACAGCCCGGGGAGCTGTTTTTT	CASSLQPGELFF
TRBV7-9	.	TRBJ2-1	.	TGTGCCAGCAGCTTAGACCGGAACCGAGAGGGTGAGCAGTTCTTC	CASSLDRNREGEQFF